These T cell receptor beta chains were read from a single sample in a study of human T cells and chemical hapten exposure. TCRdb fed the RACE reads into MiXCR, producing one record per CDR3 protein. The sample records about 82,000 distinct CDR3 sequences, 13% being singletons. Sequences were derived from whole blood, sampled in connection with sensitization to the hapten diphenylcyclopropenone (DPC). These TCRs come from a woman between 50 and 59 years old with alopecia areata. Some clones in this sample may be carry-over from other donors' samples. CDR3s include the opening cysteine and the closing phenylalanine or tryptophan. Each record gives: CDR3 DNA, CDR3 protein, V gene, J gene, clone size, D gene. The D gene is left open where the match is weak. Some rows mark clone size as missing; the rest say once, few, many or name a class of expanded clone.

TGCAGTGCTGGGGACAGGGGTTACAGTTCTCAAGGTTCAAAGAACACTGAAGCTTTCTTT	CSAGDRGYSSQGSKNTEAFF	TRBV20-1	TRBJ1-1	.	TRBD1
TGTGCCAGCAGTCCAACGGAGGCTAGCGGGAGCGATGAGCAGTTCTTC	CASSPTEASGSDEQFF	TRBV6-6	TRBJ2-1	many	TRBD2
TGCAGTGCTAGAGCCCACGGGAAGGGGCTCACAGATACGCAGTATTTT	CSARAHGKGLTDTQYF	TRBV20-1	TRBJ2-3	few	.
TGCAGCGCCGACAGGGCACAGACCCAGTACTTC	CSADRAQTQYF	TRBV29-1	TRBJ2-5	few	TRBD1
TGCAGCGGAGATAGCAATCAGCCCCAGCATTTT	CSGDSNQPQHF	TRBV29-1	TRBJ1-5	.	.
TGCAGTGCTCAGGGTTCCCAGGGTGAGCAGTTCTTC	CSAQGSQGEQFF	TRBV20-1	TRBJ2-1	.	.
TGTGCCAGCAGGGTAGGACAGGCGAACACCGGGGAGCTGTTTTTT	CASRVGQANTGELFF	TRBV9	TRBJ2-2	many	TRBD1
TGTGCCAGCAGTTACCTTAGGGTTAGCTCCTACAATGAGCAGTTCTTC	CASSYLRVSSYNEQFF	TRBV6-2/TRBV6-3	TRBJ2-1	.	.
TGCGCCAGCAGCTTTGGGGACAGGGGTTTGGGCGAGACCCAGTACTTC	CASSFGDRGLGETQYF	TRBV5-1	TRBJ2-5	many	TRBD1
TGCGCCAGCAGTTCAACGACAGATGGAAACACCATATATTTT	CASSSTTDGNTIYF	TRBV5-1	TRBJ1-3	few	.
TGTGCCAGCAGCTTGGACCCCGGGAGTGAGCAGTTCTTC	CASSLDPGSEQFF	TRBV7-3	TRBJ2-1	few	.
TGTGCCAGCAGTCGAGGACTCAACACAGATACGCAGTATTTT	CASSRGLNTDTQYF	TRBV7-7	TRBJ2-3	many	.
TGTGCCAGCAGTTGGACAGATACGCAGTATTTT	CASSWTDTQYF	TRBV12-3/TRBV12-4	TRBJ2-3	.	.
TGTGCCAGCAGTTTACGGTCTAGCTCCTACGAGCAGTACTTC	CASSLRSSSYEQYF	TRBV12-3/TRBV12-4	TRBJ2-7	few	.
TGCAGCGTTGAGGCGGTTGGGGCCAACGTCCTGACTTTC	CSVEAVGANVLTF	TRBV29-1	TRBJ2-6	few	.
TGCAGCGTTCAGGGATTCCGAACAGAAGCTTTCTTT	CSVQGFRTEAFF	TRBV29-1	TRBJ1-1	many	.
TGTGCCAGCAGCTTCAAAAGCGCAGGGGGCATCCACAATGAGAAGTTCTTC	CASSFKSAGGIHNEKFF	TRBV7-9	TRBJ2-1	.	TRBD1
TGTGCCAGCATTCGAGTGAACACTGAAGCTTTCTTT	CASIRVNTEAFF	TRBV28	TRBJ1-1	few	.
TGTGCCAGCAGTAGCTTCGGACTAGCGGTTTACAATGAGCAGTTCTTC	CASSSFGLAVYNEQFF	TRBV25-1	TRBJ2-1	many	TRBD2
TGTGCCAGCAGTGAATATAGGGACTTCGGGGGCTACGAGCAGTACTTC	CASSEYRDFGGYEQYF	TRBV25-1	TRBJ2-7	many	.
TGCGCCAGCAGCCAAGCCCTTGACAGCACGAAAGAGCAGTATTTT	CASSQALDSTKEQYF	TRBV4-1	TRBJ2-3	.	.
TGCAGTGCTAGAGATGCGGGACCCAGCTATGGCTACACCTTC	CSARDAGPSYGYTF	TRBV20-1	TRBJ1-2	few	.
TGTGCCAGCAGGCCCAGACAGGGCTTAAACACTGAAGCTTTCTTT	CASRPRQGLNTEAFF	TRBV7-9	TRBJ1-1	many	TRBD1
TGTGCCATCAGTGAAGCGGGAGTCAACAATGAGCAGTTCTTC	CAISEAGVNNEQFF	TRBV10-3	TRBJ2-1	.	TRBD2
TGTGCCAGCAGCTTAGCGGGAGGGCCTTACGAGCAGTACTTC	CASSLAGGPYEQYF	TRBV7-8	TRBJ2-7	many	TRBD2
TGTGCCAGCAGCCCAAATCGGGGCGGGCTGAACACAGATACGCAGTATTTT	CASSPNRGGLNTDTQYF	TRBV7-6	TRBJ2-3	.	.